Below are 19 T cell receptor beta chains sequenced from a single sample in a study of shared clonotypes between healthy human individuals. Only in-frame clones appear in the TCRdb table, and some are missing; sequencing was by immunoSEQ multiplex PCR. The sample consists of around 2.3 million clones, approximately 94% of them appearing once. What was sequenced was naive CD4+ T cells sorted from blood. The subset: CD45RA+ positively selected. All receptors derive from a man younger than 35 in good health.

This chain joins TRBV27 and TRBJ2-7, with D possibly being TRBD1 (5 bases). Trimming stripped 3 bases from V and 1 base from J, with 10 bases between. The CDR3 runs 14 residues. CDR1 and CDR2 from the germline V gene are MNHEY and SMNVEV (reference sequence). In DNA form, the CDR3 reads TGTGCCAGCAGTTTGGTAGGGGATTCCTACGAGCAGTACTTC. The encoded protein is CASSLVGDSYEQYF.

This rearrangement joins TRBV5-1 to TRBJ2-2; the D gene is possibly TRBD2 (6 bases). V lost 0 bases and J 6 bases, leaving 12 bases between the germline ends. This CDR3 contains 15 residues. Germline lookup yields CDR1 SGHRS and CDR2 YFSETQ. The CDR3: CASSLVFREPGELFF. DNA of the CDR3: TGCGCCAGCAGCTTGGTTTTTCGGGAGCCCGGGGAGCTGTTTTTT.

J is TRBJ2-7 and V is TRBV19; the match to TRBD1 covers 7 bases. V lost 6 bases to trimming and J lost 3 bases; unmatched junction nucleotides: 8. CDR1 LNHDA and CDR2 SQIVND come from the germline V gene (reference sequence). The CDR3 has 14 amino acids. The CDR3 DNA follows: TGTGCCAGTAGCGCACACGGGACAGTCTACGAGCAGTACTTC. This encodes CASSAHGTVYEQYF. Complete variable domain (other parts from reference TRBV19 and TRBJ2-7): DGGITQSPKYLFRKEGQNVTLSCEQNLNHDAMYWYRQDPGQGLRLIYYSQIVNDFQKGDIAEGYSVSREKKESFPLTVTSAQKNPTAFYLCASSAHGTVYEQYFGPGTRLTVT.

The chain is built from TRBV6-5 and TRBJ1-4; D not resolved. Germline V gives CDR1 MNHEY, CDR2 SVGAGI. CDR3 length: 15 residues. The V gene lost 0 bases and the J gene lost 0 bases, with 5 bases spanning the gap. The CDR3 here is CASSYSAATNEKLFF. CDR3 coding DNA: TGTGCCAGCAGTTACTCGGCAGCAACTAATGAAAAACTGTTTTTT.

J is TRBJ2-5 and V is TRBV25-1; D is perhaps TRBD1 (5 bases). V gave up 7 bases and J gave up 5 bases, with 14 bases separating them. Germline CDR1 is MGHDK and CDR2 is SYGVNS. This CDR3 is 13 amino acids long. CDR3 sequence reads: CASIGHGRETQYF. CDR3 nucleotide sequence: TGTGCCAGCATCGGACACGGTCGGGAGACCCAGTACTTC.

This clone has only one observation. The CDR3 loop is CASSFHRTGGFEQYF. In DNA form, the CDR3 reads TGTGCCAGCAGTTTTCATAGGACAGGCGGTTTCGAGCAGTACTTC. This chain uses TRBV28 with TRBJ2-7, with 7 bases that match TRBD1. There are 15 residues in the CDR3. From germline, CDR1 is MDHEN and CDR2 SYDVKM. With V trimmed by 3 bases and J by 6 bases, 11 bases remained unmatched. Looking up the rest from reference TRBV28 and TRBJ2-7 gives the full variable domain: DVKVTQSSRYLVKRTGEKVFLECVQDMDHENMFWYRQDPGLGLRLIYFSYDVKMKEKGDIPEGYSVSREKKERFSLILESASTNQTSMYLCASSFHRTGGFEQYFGPGTRLTVT.

V is TRBV7-6 and J is TRBJ2-5; tentative D call: TRBD2 (5 bases). Trimming stripped 2 bases from V and 4 bases from J, with 8 bases between. In germline, CDR1 is SGHVS, CDR2 FNYEAQ. The CDR3 sequence is 13 residues long. CDR3 sequence reads: CASSLNRGETQYF. The CDR3 DNA follows: TGTGCCAGCAGCTTAAATCGGGGAGAGACCCAGTACTTC.

This chain links TRBV4-3 with TRBJ2-7; D is undetermined. The V gene's germline CDR1 is LGHNA and CDR2 YSLEER. Deletions cut 0 bases from V and 5 bases from J, with 11 bases between. The CDR3 loop spans 14 amino acids. The DNA of the CDR3 is TGCGCCAGCAGCCAAGAGTACGGAAAGGACGAGCAGTACTTC. This encodes CASSQEYGKDEQYF.

V and J are TRBV5-4 and TRBJ2-7; the match to TRBD2 covers 9 bases. V lost 4 bases to trimming and J lost 5 bases; unmatched junction nucleotides: 7. CDR1 is SGHNT and CDR2 is YYREEE in the germline V gene (reference sequence). This CDR3 region has 14 residues. The CDR3 here is CASSGGLAGDEQYF. CDR3 nucleotide sequence: TGTGCCAGCAGCGGGGGACTAGCTGGGGACGAGCAGTACTTC. The complete variable domain, with remaining parts taken from reference TRBV5-4 and TRBJ2-7, reads ETGVTQSPTHLIKTRGQQVTLRCSSQSGHNTVSWYQQALGQGPQFIFQYYREEENGRGNFPPRFSGLQFPNYSSELNVNALELDDSALYLCASSGGLAGDEQYFGPGTRLTVT.

V usage is TRBV5-8 and J usage is TRBJ1-1; the D is unclear. The CDR3 length is 14 residues. Germline V gives CDR1 SGHTS, CDR2 YDEGEE. Trimming cost V 2 bases and J 0 bases, with 8 bases left between them. CDR3 sequence reads: CASSLVGLNTEAFF. As DNA, the CDR3 is TGTGCCAGCAGCTTAGTGGGTCTGAACACTGAAGCTTTCTTT.

This sequence joins TRBV18 and TRBJ2-2; no reliable D call. The germline V and J ends were trimmed by 3 bases and 3 bases, with 8 bases remaining between them. Germline assignment: CDR1 KGHSH and CDR2 LQKENI. CDR3 length equals 14 residues. CDR3 bases: TGTGCCAGCTCACCCACCAGTGACACCGGGGAGCTGTTTTTT. It yields the protein CASSPTSDTGELFF.

The chain employs TRBV11-2 and TRBJ2-7; D not certain. V shed 5 bases and J shed 4 bases, with 9 bases lying between them. The germline V gene encodes CDR1 SGHAT and CDR2 FQNNGV. The CDR3 totals 12 residues. In nucleotides, the CDR3 is TGTGCCAGCAGCAACATTTATTACGAGCAGTACTTC. It encodes CASSNIYYEQYF.

J is TRBJ1-5 and V is TRBV7-9; 7 bases agree with TRBD1. V shed 4 bases and J 0 bases; nucleotides not matched to a gene: 9. Germline-derived CDR1 and CDR2 are SEHNR and FQNEAQ (reference sequence). CDR3 size: 17 residues. CDR3 coding DNA: TGTGCCAGCAGCTCTTACCCCGGGACAGATAGCAATCAGCCCCAGCATTTT. Translating it yields CASSSYPGTDSNQPQHF. The variable domain in full, completed from reference TRBV7-9 and TRBJ1-5, reads DTGVSQNPRHKITKRGQNVTFRCDPISEHNRLYWYRQTLGQGPEFLTYFQNEAQLEKSRLLSDRFSAERPKGSFSTLEIQRTEQGDSAMYLCASSSYPGTDSNQPQHFGDGTRLSIL.

Here the CDR3 reads CASSPGHGYTF. CDR3 DNA sequence: TGTGCCAGCAGTCCCGGACATGGCTACACCTTC. This chain links TRBV6-5 with TRBJ1-2, with unresolved D. Germline loops: CDR1 MNHEY, CDR2 SVGAGI. The V and J ends lost 5 bases and 6 bases respectively, with 7 bases between them. The CDR3 totals 11 residues.

The genes are TRBV19 and TRBJ1-2, with 7 positions matching TRBD1. The CDR3 has 16 residues. CDR1 and CDR2 (germline): LNHDA, SQIVND (reference sequence). After removal of 4 bases from V and 4 bases from J, the junction contained 12 bases not matched to a gene. The CDR3: CASSTLGGGISYGYTF. The CDR3 coding sequence is TGTGCCAGTAGTACCCTGGGAGGGGGCATCAGCTATGGCTACACCTTC.

As regards this clone: In the same sample, other DNA sequences code for this CDR3. The chain joins TRBV30 to TRBJ1-2; D gene unclear. Germline-derived CDR1 and CDR2 are GTSNPN and SVGIG (reference sequence). The CDR3 has 12 amino acids. Between the trimmed V and J ends, which lost 1 base and 2 bases, there was a span of 5 bases. The CDR3 region is CAWSGLNYGYTF. The CDR3 DNA sequence: TGTGCCTGGAGTGGATTGAACTATGGCTACACCTTC.

The gene calls are TRBV10-1 and TRBJ2-7; perhaps TRBD1 as D (6 bases). The CDR3 totals 13 residues. V was shortened by 4 bases and J by 3 bases, with 10 bases between the two germline ends. Germline CDR1 and CDR2: WNHNN and SYGVQD (reference sequence). The CDR3 DNA follows: TGCGCCAGCAGTGCCTCAGGGGTCTACGAGCAGTACTTC. This gives the protein CASSASGVYEQYF.

The gene calls are TRBV5-4 and TRBJ2-7; tentative D call: TRBD2 (5 bases). The CDR3 has 14 amino acids. V lost 3 bases, J lost 0 bases, and 10 bases lay in between. Germline CDR1 and CDR2: SGHNT and YYREEE (reference sequence). In nucleotides, the CDR3 is TGTGCCAGCAGCTCGGACTTGCACTCCTACGAGCAGTACTTC. Its translation: CASSSDLHSYEQYF.

This sequence joins TRBV10-3 and TRBJ2-2, with D possibly matching TRBD2 (7 bases). Trimming shortened V by 3 bases and J by 6 bases, and 14 bases separated the two germline ends. The germline gives CDR1 ENHRY, CDR2 SYGVKD. The CDR3 length is 15 residues. As DNA, the CDR3 is TGTGCCATCAGTGACCGGGGGGCGGCGGCCGGGGAGCTGTTTTTT. Amino acid sequence: CAISDRGAAAGELFF.